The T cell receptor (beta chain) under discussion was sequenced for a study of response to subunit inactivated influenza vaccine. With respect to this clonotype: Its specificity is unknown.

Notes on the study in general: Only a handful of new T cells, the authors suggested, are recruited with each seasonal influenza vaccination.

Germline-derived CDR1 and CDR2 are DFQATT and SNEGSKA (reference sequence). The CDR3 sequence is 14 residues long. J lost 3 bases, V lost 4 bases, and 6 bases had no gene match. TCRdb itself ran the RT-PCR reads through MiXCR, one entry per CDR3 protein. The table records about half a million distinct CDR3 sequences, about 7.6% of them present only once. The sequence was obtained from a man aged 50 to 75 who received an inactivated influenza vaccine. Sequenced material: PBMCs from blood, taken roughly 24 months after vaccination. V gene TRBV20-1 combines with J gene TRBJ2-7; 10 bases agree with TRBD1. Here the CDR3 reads CSATRTGGHYEQYF. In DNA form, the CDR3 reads TGCAGTGCTACCCGGACAGGGGGTCACTACGAGCAGTACTTC.